Each of the 22 T cell receptor beta chains below was sequenced from the same sample in a study of memory CD4+ T cells and cytomegalovirus serostatus. Single viable CD3+CD4+CD8-CD45RO+ cells were sorted as the memory CD4+ T cells. The protocol was immunoSEQ multiplex PCR, while the TCRdb copy is restricted to in-frame clones and leaves out a portion. The table shows tens of thousands of clones, with roughly 79% occurring only once. Sequenced sample: memory CD4+ T cells from blood. The receptors originated from an adult in good health and CMV-seronegative.

V usage is TRBV18 and J usage is TRBJ2-7, with D possibly matching TRBD2 (6 bases). The germline V gene encodes CDR1 KGHSH and CDR2 LQKENI. This CDR3 contains 14 residues. Deletions cut 6 bases from V and 0 bases from J, with 12 bases between. The CDR3, as DNA: TGTGCCAGCTCGAAGAGCGGGTCCTCCTACGAGCAGTACTTC. It is translated as CASSKSGSSYEQYF.

The rearrangement uses TRBV6-6 and TRBJ2-1; possibly TRBD2 for D (5 bases). This CDR3 region has 15 residues. Deletions cut 0 bases from V and 7 bases from J, with 13 bases between. The germline V gene has CDR1 MNHNY and CDR2 SVGAGI (reference sequence). The CDR3 coding sequence is TGTGCCAGCAGTTACTCAACCACACTAGGGAATGAGCAGTTCTTC. It codes for CASSYSTTLGNEQFF.

The genes are TRBV27 and TRBJ2-6; the D call may be TRBD1 or TRBD2 (5 bases each). CDR3 length: 22 residues. CDR1 and CDR2 from the germline V gene are MNHEY and SMNVEV (reference sequence). Trimming cost V 4 bases and J 0 bases, with 28 bases left between them. DNA for the CDR3: TGTGCCAGCAGTTCAACGGGGACCGCCCGAGTGATAGGGAGCTCTGGGGCCAACGTCCTGACTTTC. Its protein is CASSSTGTARVIGSSGANVLTF.

The gene calls are TRBV7-9 and TRBJ2-3; D unresolved. V was clipped by 1 base and J by 4 bases, with 6 bases between them. From germline, CDR1 is SEHNR and CDR2 FQNEAQ (reference sequence). The CDR3 runs 13 residues. CDR3 amino acids: CASSLGQPDTQYF. The CDR3 nucleotides are TGTGCCAGCAGCTTAGGGCAGCCAGATACGCAGTATTTT.

DNA for the CDR3: TGTGCCGTATTACGAGACCCTGGGAGCTACGAGCAGTACTTC. It encodes CAVLRDPGSYEQYF. The V gene is TRBV2, the J gene TRBJ2-7; a possible D gene is TRBD2 (5 bases). Trimming left V 11 bases short and J 3 bases short, with 20 bases between. Germline CDR1 reads SNHLY; CDR2 reads FYNNEI. This CDR3 comprises 14 residues.

This chain joins TRBV2 and TRBJ1-5; perhaps TRBD1 as D (5 bases). Germline V gene sequence: CDR1 SNHLY, CDR2 FYNNEI. The CDR3 covers 13 residues. The V and J ends lost 8 bases and 2 bases respectively, with 10 bases between them. This CDR3 reads CASVGDGNQPQHF. CDR3 sequence (DNA): TGTGCCAGCGTCGGGGACGGCAATCAGCCCCAGCATTTT.

This chain joins TRBV7-9 and TRBJ1-4; tentative D call: TRBD1 (6 bases). Germline V gene lookup returns CDR1 SEHNR and CDR2 FQNEAQ (reference sequence). CDR3 length: 13 amino acids. Deletions cut 10 bases from V and 3 bases from J, with 12 bases between. The CDR3 coding sequence is TGTGCCACCGAGGGGGAATCTAATGAAAAACTGTTTTTT. It codes for CATEGESNEKLFF.

The rearrangement uses TRBV5-4 and TRBJ2-1; 14 nucleotides line up with TRBD2. V lost 3 bases, J lost 2 bases, and 4 bases stayed unmatched. This CDR3 contains 17 residues. Germline CDR1 reads SGHNT; CDR2 reads YYREEE (reference sequence). CDR3 in amino acids: CASSSGTSGGPYNEQFF. The CDR3 DNA sequence: TGTGCCAGCAGCTCCGGGACTAGCGGGGGTCCCTACAATGAGCAGTTCTTC.

The V gene is TRBV7-9, the J gene TRBJ1-1, with D maybe TRBD1 (6 bases). V was shortened by 5 bases and J by 2 bases, with 21 bases between the two germline ends. This CDR3 contains 17 residues. Germline-derived CDR1 and CDR2 are SEHNR and FQNEAQ (reference sequence). CDR3 amino acids: CASSERGGGILNTEAFF. As DNA, the CDR3 is TGTGCCAGCAGCGAACGGGGCGGGGGCATCCTAAACACTGAAGCTTTCTTT.

This clone was picked up one time. The CDR3 region is CASSSDYSGANVLTF. The CDR3 bases are TGTGCCAGCAGTTCAGACTACTCTGGGGCCAACGTCCTGACTTTC. The chain recombines TRBV27 with TRBJ2-6, with a tentative D call TRBD2 (5 bases). V dropped 4 bases and J dropped 0 bases, with 7 bases sitting between them. This CDR3 contains 15 residues. Germline loops: CDR1 MNHEY, CDR2 SMNVEV (reference sequence).

This clone has a handful of counts. The chain couples TRBV29-1 to TRBJ2-7; D assignment may be TRBD1 or TRBD2 (5 bases each). Trimming took 7 bases from V and 9 from J, leaving 19 bases between them. There are 12 residues in the CDR3. CDR1 and CDR2 (germline): SQVTM, ANQGSEA. CDR3 coding DNA: TGCAGCGCCGTTGGGACCACAGGTTGGCAGTACTTC. Translating gives CSAVGTTGWQYF.

The gene calls are TRBV7-9 and TRBJ1-1, with 11 bases matching TRBD1. The CDR3 extends over 16 amino acids. V lost 0 bases to trimming and J lost 4 bases; unmatched junction nucleotides: 4. Germline CDR1 reads SEHNR; CDR2 reads FQNEAQ (reference sequence). This chain's CDR3 is CASSLAGTGGFTEAFF. In DNA form, the CDR3 reads TGTGCCAGCAGCTTAGCGGGGACAGGGGGGTTCACTGAAGCTTTCTTT.

The chain recombines TRBV7-9 with TRBJ1-2; 7 bases align to TRBD1. The CDR3 sequence is 13 residues long. Germline-derived CDR1 and CDR2 are SEHNR and FQNEAQ (reference sequence). Trimming at V came to 6 bases and at J to 6 bases, leaving 7 bases not matched to a gene. CDR3 amino acids: CASSPPGGNGYTF. As DNA, the CDR3 is TGTGCCAGCAGTCCCCCAGGGGGGAATGGCTACACCTTC.

The chain combines TRBV4-2 with TRBJ2-7; D possibly corresponds to TRBD2 (6 bases). Germline loops: CDR1 LGHNA, CDR2 YNFKEQ. This CDR3 is built from 13 residues. Deletions cut 4 bases from V and 6 bases from J, with 13 bases between. The CDR3 here is CASSLGGVSEQYF. The CDR3 nucleotides read TGTGCCAGCAGCCTGGGCGGGGTCTCCGAGCAGTACTTC.

This rearrangement joins TRBV2 to TRBJ2-7, with 10 bases lining up with TRBD1. The CDR3 loop spans 13 amino acids. Germline CDR1 and CDR2: SNHLY and FYNNEI. Trimming took 5 bases from V and 6 from J; bases not matched to a gene: 4. The CDR3 DNA reads as TGTGCCAGCAGTCGGGACAGGGGCCCCGAGCAGTACTTC. Its protein product is CASSRDRGPEQYF.

The chain combines TRBV11-2 with TRBJ2-1; 9 positions agree with TRBD1. Germline lookup yields CDR1 SGHAT and CDR2 FQNNGV. This CDR3 has 13 amino acids. The V and J ends lost 8 bases and 2 bases, in that order; junction bases with no gene match: 1. The CDR3 loop is CASRTGAYNEQFF. The CDR3 nucleotides are TGTGCCAGCCGGACAGGGGCCTACAATGAGCAGTTCTTC.

There are a few counts of this clone. The J gene is TRBJ1-5, the V gene TRBV7-3; tentatively, D is TRBD1 (6 bases). Germline-derived CDR1 and CDR2 are SGHTA and FQGTGA. CDR3 size: 13 residues. The V and J ends lost 5 bases and 3 bases respectively, with 8 bases between them. CDR3: CASSRDNNQPQHF. The CDR3 DNA reads as TGTGCCAGCAGCCGGGACAACAATCAGCCCCAGCATTTT.

This chain links TRBV5-4 with TRBJ1-2; 9 bases are a match to TRBD1. Germline CDR1 and CDR2: SGHNT and YYREEE (reference sequence). This CDR3 has 14 residues. Trimming at V came to 4 bases and at J to 4 bases, leaving 5 bases not matched to a gene. The CDR3 here is CASSVGQGSYGYTF. DNA of the CDR3: TGTGCCAGCAGCGTGGGACAGGGCAGCTATGGCTACACCTTC.

This sequence joins TRBV19 and TRBJ1-1; D remains unclear. CDR3 length: 13 residues. Germline values: CDR1 LNHDA, CDR2 SQIVND (reference sequence). V was shortened by 7 bases and J by 6 bases, with 15 bases between the two germline ends. This chain's CDR3 is CASKGRVNPEAFF. DNA of the CDR3: TGTGCCAGTAAGGGTAGGGTTAACCCTGAAGCTTTCTTT.

The rearrangement links TRBV6-6 to TRBJ2-5; D is unresolved. The V gene's germline CDR1 is MNHNY and CDR2 SVGAGI (reference sequence). V gave up 5 bases and J gave up 5 bases, with 9 bases separating them. The CDR3 loop spans 12 amino acids. The CDR3 region has the DNA TGTGCCAGCAGTACCAGACGTGAGACCCAGTACTTC. Its protein product is CASSTRRETQYF.

The chain joins TRBV11-3 to TRBJ1-1; D might be TRBD1 (6 bases). CDR1 is SGHNT and CDR2 is YENEEA in the germline V gene. V was trimmed by 1 base and J by 7 bases, leaving 10 bases between them. This CDR3 comprises 13 residues. The CDR3 DNA reads as TGTGCCAGCAGCTTAGGGGGGGCAAGTGAAGCTTTCTTT. The encoded protein is CASSLGGASEAFF. Variable domain in full (rest from reference TRBV11-3 and TRBJ1-1): EAGVVQSPRYKIIEKKQPVAFWCNPISGHNTLYWYLQNLGQGPELLIRYENEEAVDDSQLPKDRFSAERLKGVDSTLKIQPAELGDSAVYLCASSLGGASEAFFGQGTRLTVV.

V is TRBV27 and J is TRBJ1-6; maybe TRBD1 (5 bases). The germline V gene has CDR1 MNHEY and CDR2 SMNVEV (reference sequence). The CDR3 length is 16 residues. V was shortened by 9 bases and J by 10 bases, with 25 bases between the two germline ends. The DNA of the CDR3 is TGTGCCAGTCGGAAAGTCCCTCTAGGGGCCAAATCACCCCTCCACTTT. Translating gives CASRKVPLGAKSPLHF.